The sample holds a few counts of the clone carrying this T cell receptor beta chain. The target antigen is unknown. This specimen belongs to a study of identical twins. Study outcomes and limitations: Whereas memory repertoires showed no such difference, abundant cord blood beta clonotypes carried fewer insertions. Models came in too low on out-of-frame TCR alpha sharing in monozygotic twins. Out-of-frame alpha sequences shared between twins exhibited an excess of low generation probability.

The CDR3 contains 16 residues. The ends were cut back, 4 bases at V and 1 base at J, with 17 bases in the middle. Germline CDR1 is SNHLY and CDR2 is FYNNEI. Carrying unique molecular identifiers, the cDNA also gained a universal primer site through template switching. TCRdb ran MiXCR on the 5' RACE reads and lists one entry per CDR3 protein. The repertoire holds 750,000 to 950,000 distinct CDR3 sequences, with about 12% as singletons. The sample was also linked to a second study, of yellow fever vaccine responses in identical twins.

The chain carries TRBV2 and TRBJ2-7, with D tentatively TRBD2 (6 bases). The sequence was obtained from a woman between 18 and 29 years old in good health. Input material: PBMCs. The CDR3 bases are TGTGCCAGCAGTGGGGAAGGTAGGAGGGGTTCCTACGAGCAGTACGTC. It translates to CASSGEGRRGSYEQYV.